This T cell receptor beta chain was retrieved from a study of vaccination and CD4 T cells after COVID-19. Study-level information: Once diagnosed, patients had post-COVID samples drawn a median approximately 100 days later (range 35 to 161).

The CDR3 sequence is 15 residues long. Germline V gene data show CDR1 as SGHNT and CDR2 as YYREEE (reference sequence). V was clipped by 4 bases and J by 4 bases, with 12 bases between them. Cultured CD4+ T-cell DNA underwent Oncomine TCR Beta short-read sequencing. Each CDR3 protein is one row after TCRdb ran MiXCR on the PCR reads. The table includes 7,700 or so distinct CDR3 sequences, around 38% detected once. Described treatment: roughly nine-day PBMC culture with coronavirus spike peptide pools or control peptides (ViraFEST assay). Pre-COVID-19 pandemic sampling (2011-2018) yielded the unexposed donor's CD4+ T cells. T cells were expanded with peptide pools, and expanded clonotypes were identified by TCR sequencing. Remarks on this clonotype: Its antigen is still unknown.

The chain combines TRBV5-4 with TRBJ1-6; TRBD1 might be the D (6 bases). The sample consisted of CD4+ T cells from blood, cultured in vitro. This receptor was identified in a human donor in good health. DNA for the CDR3: TGTGCCAGCAGCCCATGGGGGGCTTATAATTCACCCCTCCACTTT. Translating it yields CASSPWGAYNSPLHF.